The sequence of this T cell receptor beta chain was determined in a study of cytomegalovirus exposure and HLA in healthy donors. Across the whole study: Out of approximately 170 million T cells, an earlier analysis found around 110 million unique TCR beta sequences in total.

The CDR3 has 13 residues. Per germline, CDR1 MNHEY and CDR2 SVGAGI. Vbeta (60) and Jbeta (13) primers were used in the PCR. The assay was immunoSEQ multiplex PCR, and TCRdb's table has in-frame clones only and misses some. The table includes some 190,000 clones, roughly 77% detected once. Specimen: PBMCs. The TCR originated in a woman aged 45-60 years in good health and CMV-seronegative. V usage is TRBV6-5 and J usage is TRBJ1-1, with TRBD1 matching 7 bases. This CDR3 reads CTTSRTGNTEAFF. CDR3 bases: TGTACAACTTCGAGGACAGGGAACACTGAAGCTTTCTTT.